Shown below are 9 T cell receptor beta chains from a single sample sequenced in a study of shared clonotypes between healthy human individuals. Produced via immunoSEQ multiplex PCR; TCRdb's table is partial and in-frame only. The sample includes about 580,000 clones, roughly 98% of them seen just once. Positively selected for CCR7, the CD45RO-negative cells used as naive CD8 cells excluded terminally differentiated effector memory CD45RA+ cells. The sample was naive CD8+ T cells sorted from blood. The receptors here all came from a man in his thirties or forties in good health.

This chain uses TRBV27 with TRBJ2-7, with D tentatively TRBD1 or TRBD2 (7 bases each). V dropped 6 bases and J dropped 4 bases, with 13 bases sitting between them. CDR3 length: 13 residues. Germline CDR1 is MNHEY and CDR2 is SMNVEV (reference sequence). CDR3 nucleotide sequence: TGTGCCAGCAGCAGGGGGGGGGTTTACGAGCAGTACTTC. It codes for CASSRGGVYEQYF.

The rearrangement joins TRBV6-5 to TRBJ2-7; 7 bases fit TRBD2. The junction had 9 bases not matched to a gene; V was cut back by 9 bases and J by 4 bases. The CDR3 length is 13 residues. The germline V gene has CDR1 MNHEY and CDR2 SVGAGI. CDR3 in DNA: TGTGCCAGTTCCGAGCGGGGTGATTACGAGCAGTACTTC. It specifies CASSERGDYEQYF.

The chain has TRBV28 and TRBJ2-7, with D tentatively TRBD2 (6 bases). The CDR3 covers 15 residues. In germline, CDR1 is MDHEN, CDR2 SYDVKM. The germline V and J ends were trimmed by 7 bases and 4 bases, with 20 bases remaining between them. The CDR3 loop reads CASTKEAGRSYEQYF. CDR3 bases: TGTGCCAGCACTAAAGAAGCGGGTAGATCGTACGAGCAGTACTTC.

This chain connects TRBV19 to TRBJ2-2, with TRBD2 matching 12 bases. Per the germline V gene, CDR1 is LNHDA and CDR2 is SQIVND (reference sequence). This CDR3 contains 18 residues. J was trimmed by 7 bases and V by 3 bases; bases with no gene match: 12. CDR3 amino acids: CASSIFWTSGMRVGELFF. The CDR3 DNA reads as TGTGCCAGTAGTATTTTTTGGACTAGCGGGATGCGGGTCGGGGAGCTGTTTTTT.

The chain recombines TRBV27 with TRBJ1-2; 9 bases map to TRBD1. With V trimmed by 6 bases and J by 5 bases, 13 bases remained unmatched. From germline, CDR1 is MNHEY and CDR2 SMNVEV (reference sequence). The CDR3 is 16 amino acids. The CDR3 region is CASSLFRGTGQYGYTF. CDR3 bases: TGTGCCAGCAGCCTATTTCGGGGGACAGGGCAATATGGCTACACCTTC.

This rearrangement joins TRBV19 to TRBJ2-1; 10 nucleotides line up with TRBD2. With 6 bases clipped from V and 0 bases from J, the junction kept 2 bases outside the gene matches. The CDR3 is made up of 15 amino acids. Germline CDR1 and CDR2: LNHDA and SQIVND (reference sequence). This CDR3 reads CASSTSGNSYNEQFF. CDR3 sequence (DNA): TGTGCCAGTAGCACTAGCGGGAACTCCTACAATGAGCAGTTCTTC.

This clone was seen a single time. The chain has TRBV27 and TRBJ2-7; maybe TRBD1 (7 bases). CDR3 length: 15 residues. Germline lookup yields CDR1 MNHEY and CDR2 SMNVEV (reference sequence). Trimming cost V 5 bases and J 2 bases, with 16 bases left between them. CDR3 sequence: CASSGRTGTTYEQYF. The CDR3 nucleotides read TGTGCCAGCAGTGGGAGGACAGGAACCACCTACGAGCAGTACTTC.

J is TRBJ2-7 and V is TRBV15; no firm D call. The V gene lost 4 bases and the J gene lost 0 bases, with 7 bases spanning the gap. This CDR3 is 13 amino acids long. Germline-derived CDR1 and CDR2 are LNHNV and YYDKDF (reference sequence). The CDR3 nucleotides are TGTGCCACCAGCAAGGCTAGCTCCTACGAGCAGTACTTC. This encodes CATSKASSYEQYF.

In nucleotides, the CDR3 is TGCGCCAGCAGCTTTTCCAGAAACTATGGCTACACCTTC. Amino acids: CASSFSRNYGYTF. The chain uses TRBV5-1 and TRBJ1-2; no definite D call. CDR3 length equals 13 residues. Looked up from germline, CDR1 is SGHRS and CDR2 is YFSETQ. V was pared by 2 bases and J by 2 bases, with 7 bases between.